The T cell receptor (beta chain) under discussion was sequenced for a study of blood T cell repertoires in COVID-19. Whole-study context: From the United States, Italy and Spain came samples of acute and convalescent COVID-19. T cells, B-cell-depleted T cells, or PBMCs provided the cDNA or gDNA that served as material.

Method: immunoSEQ multiplex PCR; TCRdb's copy keeps in-frame clones and lacks some. Of some 78,000 clones listed, approximately 80% were seen once; the top ten hold approximately 6.2%. The CDR3 runs to 16 residues. J lost 4 bases, V lost 3 bases, and 4 bases had no gene match. Germline assignment: CDR1 SGHTA and CDR2 FQGTGA. The chain employs TRBV7-3 and TRBJ2-7, with 15 bases matching TRBD2. Sequencing input: peripheral blood. The sequence was collected from a man in his sixties with active or convalescent COVID-19. This chain's CDR3 is CASSLGLAGGGYEQYF. Here the CDR3 DNA reads TGTGCCAGCAGCTTGGGACTAGCGGGAGGAGGGTACGAGCAGTACTTC.